This TCR beta chain derives from a study of blood T cell repertoires in COVID-19. Here immunoSEQ multiplex PCR was the method, and the copy in TCRdb shows in-frame clones only, minus some. The sample lists roughly 360,000 clones, around nine tenths seen once, with 0.97% in the top ten. This CDR3 contains 17 residues. Deletions cut 1 base from V and 3 bases from J, with 18 bases between. From germline, CDR1 is KGHSH and CDR2 LQKENI. Clinical history reported by participants formed the basis on which cohorts were assigned. Material for sequencing was PBMCs or T cells enriched from blood (not recorded which). The TCR originated in a woman in her twenties or thirties with acute COVID-19. The chain has TRBV18 and TRBJ1-1, with D tentatively TRBD1 (6 bases). CDR3 DNA: TGTGCCAGCTCACCACTGGCAGGGGCCCTTGGGGACACTGAAGCTTTCTTT. This gives the protein CASSPLAGALGDTEAFF.